Below, 20 T cell receptor beta chains from the same sample are listed, as sequenced in a study of T cells in Graves' hyperthyroidism and ophthalmopathy. RNA transcripts served as the template for amplifying TCR beta CDR3 regions. The study used the HTBI primer set for a first-round RT-PCR of the TCR CDR3. TCRdb itself ran the multiplex PCR reads through MiXCR, one entry per CDR3 protein. The sample has roughly 400,000 distinct CDR3 sequences; around a quarter are singletons. Specimen: blood. These receptors were taken from a man aged 50-59 years with Graves' hyperthyroidism.

This clonotype was seen many times. V usage is TRBV11-2 and J usage is TRBJ2-7; D is perhaps TRBD1 or TRBD2 (5 bases each). CDR3 length: 14 amino acids. V gave up 6 bases and J gave up 7 bases, with 19 bases separating them. CDR1 is SGHAT and CDR2 is FQNNGV in the germline V gene. The CDR3 DNA is TGTGCCAGCAGATCCCTGGCCCTTGGGGGAGAGCAGTACTTC. Protein: CASRSLALGGEQYF.

V and J are TRBV27 and TRBJ2-1, with D perhaps TRBD2 (5 bases). V was shortened by 5 bases and J by 6 bases, with 11 bases between the two germline ends. The CDR3 extends over 13 amino acids. Germline CDR1 is MNHEY and CDR2 is SMNVEV (reference sequence). CDR3 bases: TGTGCCAGCAGTGATTTTGCGGGCAATGAGCAGTTCTTC. It is translated as CASSDFAGNEQFF.

The genes are TRBV10-2 and TRBJ2-3; D not resolved. V dropped 3 bases and J dropped 1 base, with 11 bases sitting between them. Germline CDR1 and CDR2: WSHSY and SAAADI. CDR3 size: 15 residues. The CDR3 DNA reads TGCGCCAGCAGTGATTTCAGGACGGGCACAGATACGCAGTATTTT. It is translated as CASSDFRTGTDTQYF.

The rearrangement links TRBV4-1 to TRBJ2-7; possibly TRBD2 for D (6 bases). This CDR3 has 15 amino acids. Germline values: CDR1 MGHRA, CDR2 YSYEKL. Deletions cut 1 base from V and 0 bases from J, with 10 bases between. The CDR3 loop is CASSQVEGLSYEQYF. DNA of the CDR3: TGCGCCAGCAGCCAAGTGGAGGGTCTCTCCTACGAGCAGTACTTC.

In this sample, this clonotype turned up many times. The V and J genes are TRBV11-1 and TRBJ2-3; TRBD2 agrees at 12 bases. Trimming removed 6 bases from V and 2 bases from J; junction bases left unmatched: 6. This CDR3 is built from 16 residues. Germline V gene data show CDR1 as SGHAT and CDR2 as FQDESV (reference sequence). CDR3 in DNA: TGTGCCAGCAGACGTACTAGCGGGGGGATCACAGATACGCAGTATTTT. This gives the protein CASRRTSGGITDTQYF.

Only a few counts were recorded for this clonotype. The chain combines TRBV28 with TRBJ1-5; 7 bases are a match to TRBD1. Germline V gene lookup returns CDR1 MDHEN and CDR2 SYDVKM. This CDR3 region has 17 residues. V was pared by 2 bases and J by 3 bases, with 10 bases of the junction left unmatched. CDR3 sequence: CASSLLLQGPSNQPQHF. CDR3 DNA: TGTGCCAGCAGTTTACTCTTACAGGGGCCGTCCAATCAGCCCCAGCATTTT.

The CDR3 DNA reads TGTGCCAGCAACACCGGGACAGGGGACGAGCAGTACTTC. Its translation: CASNTGTGDEQYF. The rearrangement uses TRBV7-9 and TRBJ2-7, with 10 bases aligning to TRBD1. The CDR3 consists of 13 residues. The V and J ends lost 7 bases and 5 bases, in that order; junction bases with no gene match: 5. The germline V gene has CDR1 SEHNR and CDR2 FQNEAQ (reference sequence).

This clonotype was counted ten times or more. The chain links TRBV27 to TRBJ1-2; TRBD1 might be the D (5 bases). The CDR3 totals 14 residues. The germline gives CDR1 MNHEY, CDR2 SMNVEV (reference sequence). Trimming removed 6 bases at V and 1 base at J, with 12 bases between. Written as DNA, the CDR3 is TGTGCCAGCAGCCTCGGGGGGGGTAACTATGGCTACACCTTC. It codes for CASSLGGGNYGYTF.

This clonotype was detected a few times. This chain joins TRBV4-1 and TRBJ2-1; TRBD1 matches at 8 bases. The J segment lost 9 bases and the V segment lost 0 bases, leaving 7 bases of the junction unmatched. There are 15 residues in the CDR3. Germline V gene data show CDR1 as MGHRA and CDR2 as YSYEKL. The CDR3 bases are TGCGCCAGCAGCCAAGAATGGCAGGGGGCAGGTGAGCAGTTCTTC. It specifies CASSQEWQGAGEQFF.

This clonotype was observed a few times. The chain joins TRBV7-2 to TRBJ1-3; the D is unclear. CDR1 is SGHTA and CDR2 is FQGNSA in the germline V gene. This CDR3 comprises 14 residues. Trimming took off 5 bases at V and 4 bases at J, with 12 bases between the two ends. In DNA, the CDR3 is TGTGCCAGCAGCCCAACGACGGTCGGAAACACCATATATTTT. It is translated as CASSPTTVGNTIYF.

In DNA, the CDR3 is TGTGCCAGCAGCCAAGATGAGCCAGCGAGCACAGATACGCAGTATTTT. Encoded protein: CASSQDEPASTDTQYF. The chain uses TRBV4-2 and TRBJ2-3; the D is unclear. The CDR3 is 16 residues long. V lost 0 bases, J lost 0 bases, and 10 bases lay in between. Looked up from germline, CDR1 is LGHNA and CDR2 is YNFKEQ.

This clonotype was seen once. This CDR3 is CASGPNTDTQYF. The CDR3, as DNA: TGTGCCAGCGGCCCTAACACAGATACGCAGTATTTT. V gene TRBV3-1 combines with J gene TRBJ2-3, with D uncertain. The CDR3 loop spans 12 amino acids. From germline, CDR1 is LGHDT and CDR2 YNNKEL (reference sequence). Trimming left V 8 bases short and J 2 bases short, with 8 bases between.

Many counts were recorded for this clonotype. V is TRBV11-1 and J is TRBJ1-2; possible D gene TRBD1, 5 bases. Looked up from germline, CDR1 is SGHAT and CDR2 is FQDESV (reference sequence). The CDR3 runs 12 residues. V was trimmed by 5 bases and J by 8 bases, leaving 12 bases between them. CDR3 amino acids: CASSRAAGGYTF. The CDR3 coding sequence is TGTGCCAGCAGCAGGGCCGCAGGGGGCTACACCTTC. Using reference TRBV11-1 and TRBJ1-2 for the parts outside the CDR3, the full variable domain is EAEVAQSPRYKITEKSQAVAFWCDPISGHATLYWYRQILGQGPELLVQFQDESVVDDSQLPKDRFSAERLKGVDSTLKIQPAELGDSAMYLCASSRAAGGYTFGSGTRLTVV.

This clonotype was picked up a small number of times. The gene calls are TRBV20-1 and TRBJ2-7, with 10 bases matching TRBD2. This CDR3 spans 13 amino acids. With 3 bases clipped from V and 6 bases from J, the junction kept 5 bases outside the gene matches. Germline values: CDR1 DFQATT, CDR2 SNEGSKA (reference sequence). CDR3 in amino acids: CSASPSGRSEQYF. As DNA, the CDR3 is TGCAGTGCTAGCCCTAGCGGGAGATCCGAGCAGTACTTC.

On this clonotype: An end of the junction differs from the germline gene, which may be a read error. The rearrangement joins TRBV6-1 to TRBJ2-1, with TRBD2 matching 11 bases. The germline gives CDR1 MNHNS, CDR2 SASEGT. The CDR3 totals 17 residues. The CDR3 DNA follows: TGTACCAGCAGCTCGACTAGCGGGAAACGGGGGTACAATGAGCAGTTCTTC. Amino acid sequence: CTSSSTSGKRGYNEQFF.

This clonotype has just a few counts. V usage is TRBV20-1 and J usage is TRBJ2-7, with D perhaps TRBD1 (5 bases). CDR3 size: 12 residues. The germline V gene has CDR1 DFQATT and CDR2 SNEGSKA (reference sequence). Trimming shortened V by 0 bases and J by 5 bases, and 8 bases separated the two germline ends. CDR3 sequence: CSARDDSDEQYF. The CDR3 DNA sequence: TGCAGTGCTAGAGACGACAGCGACGAGCAGTACTTC.

This clonotype was observed a handful of times. The genes are TRBV10-3 and TRBJ2-7, with 8 bases aligning to TRBD2. V shed 7 bases, J shed 2 bases, and the junction held 19 bases outside the gene matches. The CDR3 sequence is 18 residues long. Germline V gene sequence: CDR1 ENHRY, CDR2 SYGVKD. CDR3 nucleotides: TGTGCCATCACCCTCCGAGGGGCGGGAGGACAATTGACCTACGAGCAGTACTTC. Translating it yields CAITLRGAGGQLTYEQYF.

J is TRBJ2-1 and V is TRBV6-1; D might be TRBD1 (6 bases). The germline V gene encodes CDR1 MNHNS and CDR2 SASEGT. V was clipped by 6 bases and J by 0 bases, with 12 bases between them. CDR3 size: 15 residues. The CDR3 nucleotides are TGTGCCAGCAGACCCGACAGGAGCTCCTACAATGAGCAGTTCTTC. This sequence encodes CASRPDRSSYNEQFF.

This clonotype was seen at least ten times. The chain recombines TRBV12-3 or TRBV12-4 with TRBJ1-1, with D possibly TRBD1 on 6 matching bases. V was cut by 7 bases and J by 4 bases, with 13 bases left in between. The CDR3 totals 13 residues. CDR3 loop: CASTKDRSTEAFF. For the CDR3, the DNA is TGTGCCAGCACTAAAGACAGGAGCACTGAAGCTTTCTTT.

This chain uses TRBV3-1 with TRBJ2-3; 16 bases line up with TRBD2. J lost 4 bases, V lost 0 bases, and 7 bases had no gene match. Germline V gene data show CDR1 as LGHDT and CDR2 as YNNKEL (reference sequence). The CDR3 is made up of 19 amino acids. CDR3 region: CASSQDGTSGRDMPDTQYF. The CDR3 coding sequence is TGTGCCAGCAGCCAAGATGGGACTAGCGGGAGGGATATGCCAGATACGCAGTATTTT.